One and the same sample provided the 18 T cell receptor beta chains below, sequenced in a study of T cell responses to AZD1222 COVID-19 vaccine. Assay used: immunoSEQ multiplex PCR; TCRdb lists only in-frame clones, some missing. The sample gives about 110,000 clones, 87% of which show up once; roughly 4.4% is in the top ten. Here the sequenced sample was peripheral blood, taken 28 days after the second AZD1222 dose. The receptors derive from an adult who received the AZD1222 COVID-19 vaccine.

V usage is TRBV7-2 and J usage is TRBJ1-5, with D perhaps TRBD1 (5 bases). V lost 1 base and J lost 4, with 5 bases in between. CDR3 length equals 13 residues. CDR1 and CDR2 from the germline V gene are SGHTA and FQGNSA. CDR3 nucleotides: TGTGCCAGCAGCTTAGACAGGAATCAGCCCCAGCATTTT. As protein: CASSLDRNQPQHF.

In this sample, this clone turned up many times. The CDR3 coding sequence is TGTGCCAGCAGCCAAGACTACGGGACGCCTACCTACGAGCAGTACTTC. As protein: CASSQDYGTPTYEQYF. The chain uses TRBV4-2 and TRBJ2-7; D could derive from TRBD1 or TRBD2 (5 bases each). Germline CDR1 and CDR2: LGHNA and YNFKEQ. V shed 0 bases and J shed 2 bases, with 14 bases lying between them. The length of the CDR3 is 16 residues.

This chain links TRBV5-1 with TRBJ1-4; TRBD1 matches 10 bases. V lost 5 bases and J lost 6; bases outside the gene matches: 4. Germline V gene data show CDR1 as SGHRS and CDR2 as YFSETQ. This CDR3 spans 14 amino acids. CDR3 nucleotide sequence: TGCGCCAGCAGGCAAGGGACAGGGGATGAAAAACTGTTTTTT. Translated, it gives CASRQGTGDEKLFF.

The chain employs TRBV19 and TRBJ1-1; D gene unclear. Germline assignment: CDR1 LNHDA and CDR2 SQIVND (reference sequence). The CDR3 totals 13 residues. Trimming pared 4 bases from V and 0 bases from J, leaving 6 bases between. The CDR3 DNA sequence: TGTGCCAGTAGTACACAGATGAACACTGAAGCTTTCTTT. Translating it yields CASSTQMNTEAFF.

This clone was seen a single time. At the DNA level, this CDR3 is encoded by other sequences in the same sample as well. This sequence joins TRBV7-9 and TRBJ1-1; D gene ambiguous. Germline V lookup: CDR1 SEHNR, CDR2 FQNEAQ (reference sequence). V lost 5 bases, J lost 0 bases, and 7 bases lay in between. The CDR3 is 13 amino acids. The CDR3 DNA follows: TGTGCCAGCAGCCCCTCATTGAACACTGAAGCTTTCTTT. It is translated as CASSPSLNTEAFF. The whole variable domain, remainder taken from reference TRBV7-9 and TRBJ1-1, is DTGVSQNPRHKITKRGQNVTFRCDPISEHNRLYWYRQTLGQGPEFLTYFQNEAQLEKSRLLSDRFSAERPKGSFSTLEIQRTEQGDSAMYLCASSPSLNTEAFFGQGTRLTVV.

The J gene is TRBJ1-1, the V gene TRBV7-3; a possible D gene is TRBD1 (5 bases). Germline V gene sequence: CDR1 SGHTA, CDR2 FQGTGA. The CDR3 consists of 14 residues. V lost 0 bases, J lost 6 bases, and 11 bases lay in between. CDR3 in DNA: TGTGCCAGCAGCTTAACTGAGGGGCAGTCTGAAGCTTTCTTT. Translating it yields CASSLTEGQSEAFF.

This chain links TRBV6-1 with TRBJ2-2, with 9 bases matching TRBD2. Trimming cost V 4 bases and J 6 bases; bases outside gene matches: 12. The CDR3 covers 17 residues. Germline CDR1 is MNHNS and CDR2 is SASEGT. DNA of the CDR3: TGTGCCAGCAGTGGGTCGGCGGGGGGGCCTTTCCCCGGGGAGCTGTTTTTT. As protein: CASSGSAGGPFPGELFF.

The chain has TRBV6-2 or TRBV6-3 and TRBJ2-5; D may correspond to TRBD1 or TRBD2 (5 bases each). The CDR3 runs to 13 residues. V lost 6 bases and J lost 1, with 9 bases in between. The germline CDR1 and CDR2 sequences are MNHEY and SVGEGT. CDR3: CASSGTVQETQYF. The CDR3 coding sequence is TGTGCCAGCAGCGGGACGGTCCAAGAGACCCAGTACTTC.

The chain carries TRBV3-1 (or the pseudogene TRBV3-2) and TRBJ2-1; D assignment may be TRBD1 or TRBD2 (6 bases each). This CDR3 contains 14 residues. The germline CDR1 and CDR2 sequences are LGHDT and YNNKEL (reference sequence). Trimming removed 2 bases from V and 6 bases from J, with 11 bases in between. The CDR3 region has the DNA TGTGCCAGCAGCCAAAAAGGGGGGAGCAATGAGCAGTTCTTC. Amino acid sequence: CASSQKGGSNEQFF.

This clone appeared a single time. The chain links TRBV5-1 to TRBJ1-5, with 9 bases matching TRBD1. V gave up 4 bases and J gave up 4 bases; unmatched junction bases: 6. This CDR3 is 15 amino acids long. Germline-derived CDR1 and CDR2 are SGHRS and YFSETQ. The CDR3 reads CASSLSGQGNQPQHF. The CDR3 DNA follows: TGCGCCAGCAGCCTATCGGGACAGGGAAATCAGCCCCAGCATTTT.

The V gene is TRBV30, the J gene TRBJ2-2, with D possibly TRBD1 on 6 matching bases. Trimming cost V 3 bases and J 7 bases, with 12 bases left between them. The CDR3 has 13 residues. CDR1 GTSNPN and CDR2 SVGIG come from the germline V gene (reference sequence). CDR3 in amino acids: CAWRDSLGGELFF. In DNA, the CDR3 is TGTGCCTGGAGGGACAGCTTAGGCGGGGAGCTGTTTTTT.

The gene calls are TRBV7-2 and TRBJ1-1, with D possibly being TRBD1 (5 bases). V was clipped by 5 bases and J by 2 bases, with 18 bases between them. From germline, CDR1 is SGHTA and CDR2 FQGNSA. The length of the CDR3 is 16 residues. The CDR3 region has the DNA TGTGCCAGCAGCCCCAGTCGGATAGGGGATAACACTGAAGCTTTCTTT. Protein: CASSPSRIGDNTEAFF.

The V call is TRBV6-2 or TRBV6-3, the J call TRBJ2-7; D uncertain. Germline V gives CDR1 MNHEY, CDR2 SVGEGT. The CDR3 loop spans 11 amino acids. V gave up 4 bases and J gave up 5 bases, with 6 bases separating them. CDR3 sequence (DNA): TGTGCCAGCAGTTTGACGAACGAGCAGTACTTC. Protein sequence: CASSLTNEQYF.

The chain recombines TRBV24-1 with TRBJ1-2; D unclear. This CDR3 region has 16 residues. Looked up from germline, CDR1 is KGHDR and CDR2 is SFDVKD. V was pared by 3 bases and J by 7 bases, with 20 bases between. The CDR3 bases are TGTGCCACCAGTGATCCCCCGGGTCGGCTAGGAAGTGGCTACACCTTC. Encoded protein: CATSDPPGRLGSGYTF.

In this sample, this clone turned up once. The chain uses TRBV10-2 and TRBJ2-5; 7 nucleotides align to TRBD2. The germline CDR1 and CDR2 sequences are WSHSY and SAAADI. V gave up 10 bases and J gave up 2 bases; unmatched junction bases: 7. CDR3 length equals 13 residues. CDR3 DNA sequence: TGCGCCACCCAAGTGGGGGGGCAAGAGACCCAGTACTTC. Residues: CATQVGGQETQYF.

The J gene is TRBJ1-1, the V gene TRBV7-9; D might be TRBD1 (5 bases). Germline V lookup: CDR1 SEHNR, CDR2 FQNEAQ (reference sequence). V dropped 0 bases and J dropped 2 bases, with 10 bases sitting between them. The CDR3 is 15 amino acids. The CDR3 sequence is CASSLAGAVNTEAFF. The CDR3 bases are TGTGCCAGCAGCTTAGCAGGGGCCGTCAACACTGAAGCTTTCTTT.

V is TRBV10-3 and J is TRBJ1-1, with TRBD1 matching over 8 bases. Germline values: CDR1 ENHRY, CDR2 SYGVKD. The CDR3 has 16 amino acids. V lost 4 bases to trimming and J lost 1 base; unmatched junction nucleotides: 8. In nucleotides, the CDR3 is TGTGCCATCAGTGGGGGACAGGCGAAAGGGAACACTGAAGCTTTCTTT. It is translated as CAISGGQAKGNTEAFF.

CDR3 sequence: CASMVDGISGTEAFF. The CDR3, as DNA: TGTGCCAGCATGGTTGATGGGATTAGTGGTACTGAAGCTTTCTTT. The chain recombines TRBV27 with TRBJ1-1; D is ambiguous. The V end lost 7 bases, the J end lost 5 bases, and 20 bases lay between the germline ends. Looked up from germline, CDR1 is MNHEY and CDR2 is SMNVEV (reference sequence). The CDR3 consists of 15 residues.